What follows are 17 T cell receptor beta chains derived from one specimen sequenced in a study of blood T cells in healthy people across ages. It was with a sample-barcoded 5' primer and a J-beta primer mix that a second PCR of about 6 to 11 cycles was run. MiXCR was run by TCRdb on the 5' RACE reads, yielding one entry per CDR3 protein. The table includes 1,800,000 or so distinct CDR3 sequences, about 39% detected once. Sequencing was done on a sample of blood. These receptors all come from a human donor in good health.

The chain has TRBV20-1 and TRBJ2-5; D gene unclear. Per germline, CDR1 DFQATT and CDR2 SNEGSKA (reference sequence). This CDR3 is 13 amino acids long. With 3 bases removed from V and 1 base from J, the gap between germline ends came to 9 bases. The CDR3 DNA is TGCAGTGCTAGTTGGGTCCCCCAAGAGACCCAGTACTTC. Translation gives CSASWVPQETQYF.

CDR3 protein: CASSSGGLAGGSYEQYF. CDR3 coding DNA: TGTGCCAGCAGTTCAGGTGGGCTAGCGGGGGGCTCCTACGAGCAGTACTTC. This chain links TRBV6-2 or TRBV6-3 with TRBJ2-7; 11 nucleotides match TRBD2. V shed 4 bases and J 0 bases; nucleotides not matched to a gene: 8. This CDR3 is 17 amino acids long. The germline gives CDR1 MNHEY, CDR2 SVGEGT.

The chain joins TRBV9 to TRBJ1-2; the D gene is possibly TRBD1 (5 bases). The CDR3 runs to 17 residues. Germline lookup yields CDR1 SGDLS and CDR2 YYNGEE. V was shortened by 4 bases and J by 4 bases, with 23 bases between the two germline ends. Here the CDR3 reads CASSPTYFGGRVYGYTF. The CDR3 DNA follows: TGTGCCAGCAGCCCTACCTACTTTGGCGGCAGGGTCTATGGCTACACCTTC.

This clonotype appeared a few times. The chain has TRBV5-1 and TRBJ2-7; D uncertain. Trimming took off 4 bases at V and 6 bases at J, with 8 bases between the two ends. This CDR3 region has 11 residues. Looked up from germline, CDR1 is SGHRS and CDR2 is YFSETQ. The CDR3 is CASSGQTEQYF. DNA of the CDR3: TGCGCCAGCAGCGGTCAGACCGAGCAGTACTTC.

The chain employs TRBV6-5 and TRBJ2-1; TRBD2 matches 7 bases. CDR3 length: 15 residues. V lost 6 bases to trimming and J lost 4 bases; unmatched junction nucleotides: 9. Germline CDR1 and CDR2: MNHEY and SVGAGI. CDR3 bases: TGTGCCAGCAGACTGGGACGGGGGGTTTACAATGAGCAGTTCTTC. Translation: CASRLGRGVYNEQFF.

This clonotype is a singleton in its sample. The V gene is TRBV6-5, the J gene TRBJ2-1; D may be TRBD2 (6 bases). Trimming took off 8 bases at V and 5 bases at J, with 10 bases between the two ends. The CDR3 covers 12 residues. Per germline, CDR1 MNHEY and CDR2 SVGAGI. The CDR3 coding sequence is TGTGCCAGCTGCCCGGGGGACAATGAGCAGTTCTTC. This sequence encodes CASCPGDNEQFF.

This clonotype has only a few counts. The rearrangement uses TRBV21-1 and TRBJ2-7; the D call of TRBD2 is as the table states it, not checked on the DNA. TRBV21-1 constitutes a pseudogene. The CDR3 extends over 18 amino acids. The CDR3 here is CASSKSPRGGGLHYEQYF. Written as DNA, the CDR3 is TGTGCCAGCAGCAAAAGCCCTCGGGGAGGGGGGTTACACTACGAGCAGTACTTC.

V and J are TRBV20-1 and TRBJ1-2; the match to TRBD1 covers 11 bases. The CDR3 is 13 amino acids. Germline CDR1 DFQATT, CDR2 SNEGSKA (reference sequence). V shed 3 bases, J shed 6 bases, and the junction held 3 bases outside the gene matches. As DNA, the CDR3 is TGCAGTGCTAGGGACAGGGGGCGCGATGGCTACACCTTC. Translated, it gives CSARDRGRDGYTF.

This chain uses TRBV5-1 with TRBJ2-3, with 8 bases fitting TRBD1. Trimming took 2 bases from V and 1 from J; bases not matched to a gene: 6. CDR3 length: 16 residues. The V gene's germline CDR1 is SGHRS and CDR2 YFSETQ. The CDR3, as DNA: TGCGCCAGCAGCTTCACCGGGACAGGAGGCACAGATACGCAGTATTTT. This encodes CASSFTGTGGTDTQYF.

This rearrangement joins TRBV5-1 to TRBJ2-7; unclear D gene. The length of the CDR3 is 14 residues. Trimming left V 0 bases short and J 12 bases short, with 19 bases between. Germline CDR1 reads SGHRS; CDR2 reads YFSETQ. The CDR3: CASSLGVREETRYF. Here the CDR3 DNA reads TGCGCCAGCAGCTTGGGGGTCAGAGAAGAGACCCGGTACTTC.

The V call is TRBV20-1, the J call TRBJ1-1; 8 bases match TRBD1. The CDR3 runs 16 residues. Losses at the gene ends were 2 bases for V and 5 bases for J; bases not matched to a gene: 13. Germline CDR1 DFQATT, CDR2 SNEGSKA (reference sequence). The CDR3 sequence is CSARSFTQGGDTEAFF. CDR3 DNA sequence: TGCAGTGCTAGATCGTTCACACAGGGGGGTGATACTGAAGCTTTCTTT.

V usage is TRBV6-6 and J usage is TRBJ2-4; 7 nucleotides align to TRBD1. Gene TRBJ2-7 matches the end of the DNA better, so the J call may be wrong. Germline V gives CDR1 MNHNY, CDR2 SVGAGI (reference sequence). The CDR3 length is 16 residues. CDR3 coding DNA: TGTGCCAGCAGTTACCCAGGGGACAGTCAATCCTACGAGCAGTACTTC. Protein product: CASSYPGDSQSYEQYF.

Details on this clonotype: A much larger clone differs from this one at a single base, so this may be a read error. Given the absence of the conserved phenylalanine or tryptophan at the CDR3 end, a read error is likely. This chain links TRBV2 with TRBJ2-2; D possibly corresponds to TRBD2 (6 bases). Trimming removed 7 bases at V and 0 bases at J, with 12 bases between. This CDR3 region has 15 residues. Germline V lookup: CDR1 SNHLY, CDR2 FYNNEI. The CDR3 nucleotides are TGTGCCAGCATAGTCGGGGGTTCGAACACCGGGGAGCTGTTTTTG. Its protein product is CASIVGGSNTGELFL.

The chain couples TRBV24-1 to TRBJ1-1, with 8 bases that match TRBD1. Germline loops: CDR1 KGHDR, CDR2 SFDVKD. The CDR3 has 11 residues. The V gene end was trimmed by 7 bases and the J gene end by 9 bases; junction bases not matched to a gene: 3. Here the CDR3 DNA reads TGTGCCACCAGCACCAGGGGGCAAGCTTTCTTT. Protein: CATSTRGQAFF.

There are many counts of this clonotype. The chain carries TRBV6-2 or TRBV6-3 and TRBJ2-2; 9 bases fit TRBD2. CDR1 and CDR2 from the germline V gene are MNHEY and SVGEGT. The CDR3 has 19 residues. The ends lost 4 bases at V and 4 bases at J; junction bases unmatched: 16. CDR3 DNA: TGTGCCAGCAGTTCTCCACTACATTCTAGCGGGGAAGGCACCGGGGAGCTGTTTTTT. The encoded protein is CASSSPLHSSGEGTGELFF.

This rearrangement joins TRBV5-1 to TRBJ2-2, with D unresolved. This CDR3 has 15 residues. Per the germline V gene, CDR1 is SGHRS and CDR2 is YFSETQ. The V end was cut by 7 bases, the J end by 3 bases, with 16 bases between. The chain's CDR3 is CASGVLDPHTGELFF. The CDR3 DNA follows: TGCGCCAGCGGGGTTCTGGACCCTCACACCGGGGAGCTGTTTTTT.

This clonotype was observed a few times. The V gene is TRBV11-3, the J gene TRBJ2-1, with 7 bases lining up with TRBD1. From germline, CDR1 is SGHNT and CDR2 YENEEA. The CDR3 is 14 residues long. V lost 3 bases to trimming and J lost 5 bases; unmatched junction nucleotides: 4. CDR3 sequence: CASSFRQGNNEQFF. In nucleotides, the CDR3 is TGTGCCAGCAGCTTCCGACAGGGTAACAATGAGCAGTTCTTC. The whole variable domain, remainder taken from reference TRBV11-3 and TRBJ2-1, is EAGVVQSPRYKIIEKKQPVAFWCNPISGHNTLYWYLQNLGQGPELLIRYENEEAVDDSQLPKDRFSAERLKGVDSTLKIQPAELGDSAVYLCASSFRQGNNEQFFGPGTRLTVL.